This TCR beta chain was identified during a study of early T cells in non-severe SARS-CoV-2 infection. Germline V gene data show CDR1 as KGHSH and CDR2 as LQKENI. The CDR3 has 16 residues. The junction had 6 bases not matched to a gene; V was cut back by 4 bases and J by 3 bases. Attached unique molecular identifiers marked individual cDNA molecules. One entry per CDR3 protein results from TCRdb running MiXCR on the 5' RACE reads. This sample has some 64,000 distinct CDR3 sequences, with 10% to 11% found just once. The table lists this clonotype with a few counts. The TCR comes from an adult who was a healthcare worker with PCR-confirmed SARS-CoV-2 infection or an uninfected control (not recorded which). This chain joins TRBV18 and TRBJ1-6, with 7 nucleotides matching TRBD1. Sequenced: whole blood. CDR3 coding DNA: TGTGCCAGCTCACGGGCGGGACAGCTCTATAATTCACCCCTCCACTTT. This sequence encodes CASSRAGQLYNSPLHF.